Listed below are T cell receptor beta chains from one sample, sequenced in a study of blood T cell repertoires in COVID-19. This table comes from immunoSEQ multiplex PCR, and its TCRdb copy is limited to in-frame clones, with some not included. The sample carries some 200,000 clones, about 88% recorded once. The sequenced sample consisted of peripheral blood. All receptors come from a woman older than 75 in a cohort sampled during active or convalescent COVID-19. The CDR3 runs from the conserved cysteine through the conserved F or W. Each record gives: clone size, V gene, J gene, CDR3 length, D gene, CDR3 protein, CDR3 DNA. A D gene is named only where the DNA matches it firmly. Clone size is stated in some rows and not others, as once, few, many or a class when expanded.

>.|TRBV5-8|TRBJ2-1|15|.
CASSARGYSYNEQFF
TGTGCCAGCAGCGCACGGGGTTACTCCTACAATGAGCAGTTCTTC
>.|TRBV10-3|TRBJ2-1|21|TRBD2
CAISDPIKGTSGGTSYNEQFF
TGTGCCATCAGTGACCCCATCAAGGGGACTAGCGGGGGAACCTCCTACAATGAGCAGTTCTTC
>.|TRBV13|TRBJ1-4|14|.
CASSSVGAWEKLFF
TGTGCCAGCAGCTCGGTGGGGGCTTGGGAAAAACTGTTTTTT
>.|TRBV6-1|TRBJ1-2|13|TRBD1
CASSDRQGNGYTF
TGTGCCAGCAGTGACAGACAGGGGAATGGCTACACCTTC
>.|TRBV9|TRBJ2-6|15|.
CASSVGVSGANVLTF
TGTGCCAGCAGCGTCGGGGTGTCCGGGGCCAACGTCCTGACTTTC
>few|TRBV2|TRBJ1-1|14|.
CASSYRQSATEAFF
TGTGCCAGCAGTTATAGACAGTCTGCCACTGAAGCTTTCTTT
>.|TRBV5-1|TRBJ1-2|20|TRBD1
CASSSLPGGGTGGIGYGYTF
TGCGCCAGCAGCTCCCTGCCGGGGGGCGGGACAGGGGGCATTGGCTATGGCTACACCTTC
>few|TRBV4-1|TRBJ1-4|15|.
CASSQVRGEEEKLFF
TGCGCCAGCAGCCAAGTGCGGGGTGAGGAGGAAAAACTGTTTTTT
>once|TRBV18|TRBJ1-5|15|.
CASSQSDGSNQPQHF
TGTGCCAGCTCCCAAAGCGACGGAAGCAATCAGCCCCAGCATTTT
>.|TRBV9|TRBJ2-1|16|TRBD2
CASSPSGGQFYNEQFF
TGTGCCAGCAGCCCTAGCGGGGGGCAATTTTACAATGAGCAGTTCTTC
>.|TRBV19|TRBJ1-2|14|TRBD1
CASSKGQGARGYTF
TGTGCCAGTAGTAAGGGACAGGGGGCGCGTGGCTACACCTTC
>.|TRBV4-3|TRBJ1-4|16|.
CASSQSPTVLNEKLFF
TGCGCCAGCAGCCAATCACCGACAGTACTTAATGAAAAACTGTTTTTT
>.|TRBV20-1|TRBJ2-1|11|TRBD1
CSAKTGDEQFF
TGCAGTGCTAAGACAGGGGATGAGCAGTTCTTC
>.|TRBV7-9|TRBJ1-4|14|.
CASSSGQLNEKLFF
TGTGCCAGCAGCTCAGGACAGCTAAATGAAAAACTGTTTTTT
>once|TRBV4-1|TRBJ1-4|15|.
CASSQAGAGGEKLFF
TGCGCCAGCAGCCAAGCGGGGGCGGGGGGTGAAAAACTGTTTTTT
>few|TRBV29-1|TRBJ1-1|13|.
CSVERGWYTEAFF
TGCAGCGTTGAGCGAGGGTGGTACACTGAAGCTTTCTTT
>.|TRBV10-2|TRBJ2-5|13|.
CASSWTRQETQYF
TGCGCCAGCAGTTGGACAAGACAAGAGACCCAGTACTTC
>.|TRBV19|TRBJ1-1|13|TRBD1
CASAGQGVSEAFF
TGTGCCAGCGCCGGACAGGGGGTCTCTGAAGCTTTCTTT
>.|TRBV10-3|TRBJ2-1|14|TRBD2
CAISGASGGASRFF
TGTGCCATCAGTGGGGCTAGCGGGGGGGCGAGTCGGTTCTTC